Included here is one TCR beta chain sequence, with context. The target of this receptor is not known. Base qualities are not at hand, and no much larger clone is one base apart. The data were obtained in a study of T cells after posttransplantation cyclophosphamide (dated by TCRdb to 2015 to 2016). About the full investigation: T cell repertoire reconstitution was tracked by TRB sequencing after myeloablative bone marrow transplantation in which posttransplantation cyclophosphamide was used as GVHD prophylaxis. In 3 patients, up to about 3 additional blood samples taken between 2 and 5.2 years after transplant also underwent TRB sequencing, as did pretransplant blood from 4 patients. Antigen receptor sequencing covered samples from some 36 PTCy-treated patients and around 16 of their related bone marrow donors. Because TRA and TRB clonality were tightly correlated in fewer than ten samples, subsequent TCR analyses were focused on TRB only. Public TRB sequences were searched against a database of over 3,000 sequences associated with responses to pathogens, tumor antigens, self-antigens and alloantigens. Blood from all 35 or so PTCy patients who had 1-year posttransplant specimens underwent TRB sequencing. What the research found in general, with its limitations: The TRB repertoires of T cells infiltrating skin or the GI tract showed only limited overlap with the TRB repertoires found in blood. Across under 50 patients, recipient CMV seropositivity and CMV reactivation were highly associated with TRB clonality; PTCy diversity was similar to CNI/methotrexate controls. Donor-recipient similarity was low at 1-2 months but increased during the first year, and donor CD8+ memory clones often dominated later blood repertoires.

A control cohort of around ten patients who had been given myeloablative marrow transplants with methotrexate plus a calcineurin inhibitor was sampled 1 year after transplant. Peripheral blood and bone marrow mononuclear cells were isolated by Ficoll-Hypaque density centrifugation and cryopreserved. The CDR3 has 14 amino acids, counting the end cysteine and phenylalanine. Of the read, only the CDR3 DNA is kept; its 42 bases are in frame from base 1. The germline ends are 9 bases apart after V is trimmed by 5 bases and J by 1 base. CDR1 SGHRS and CDR2 YFSETQ are derived from the germline V gene. TRB sequencing was run on genomic DNA with either the immunoSEQ assay at survey resolution or the hsTCRB kit. Processing in the source paper ran as follows. The immunoSEQ software was used for initial read processing, and the LymphoSeq R package was used for repertoire analyses. Clonality was computed as 1 minus normalized Shannon entropy; Gini coefficient was also calculated for each TRB dataset. Phenotypes of unsorted samples were inferred by mapping TRB sequences from sorted subsets of the recipient or donor onto unsorted samples of the same recipient. In its TCRdb copy, this immuneACCESS table keeps in-frame sequences only and misses some clones. Where compared with another copy, unresolved V genes explain less than half of these, and the others have no known cause. V and J calls and clone size are those listed in that table; D and trimming were worked out from the DNA. The table for this sample lists roughly 20,000 clones; roughly nine tenths of them were counted only once. 8.2% of the sample rests with the top ten.

This material consisted of PBMCs, taken after an allogeneic stem cell transplant with a calcineurin inhibitor and methotrexate. The V and J segments used are TRBV5-1 and TRBJ2-2; the D gene remains uncertain. The receptor was isolated from a female patient aged 50 to 65 who received an allogeneic stem cell transplant from an unrelated donor, was CMV-positive, and had chronic GVHD only. In patients who had a transplant, some T cells may come from the graft donor. Here the CDR3 is given as CASSPDWNTGELFF. At the DNA level, the sequence is TGCGCCAGCAGTCCCGACTGGAACACCGGGGAGCTGTTTTTT.